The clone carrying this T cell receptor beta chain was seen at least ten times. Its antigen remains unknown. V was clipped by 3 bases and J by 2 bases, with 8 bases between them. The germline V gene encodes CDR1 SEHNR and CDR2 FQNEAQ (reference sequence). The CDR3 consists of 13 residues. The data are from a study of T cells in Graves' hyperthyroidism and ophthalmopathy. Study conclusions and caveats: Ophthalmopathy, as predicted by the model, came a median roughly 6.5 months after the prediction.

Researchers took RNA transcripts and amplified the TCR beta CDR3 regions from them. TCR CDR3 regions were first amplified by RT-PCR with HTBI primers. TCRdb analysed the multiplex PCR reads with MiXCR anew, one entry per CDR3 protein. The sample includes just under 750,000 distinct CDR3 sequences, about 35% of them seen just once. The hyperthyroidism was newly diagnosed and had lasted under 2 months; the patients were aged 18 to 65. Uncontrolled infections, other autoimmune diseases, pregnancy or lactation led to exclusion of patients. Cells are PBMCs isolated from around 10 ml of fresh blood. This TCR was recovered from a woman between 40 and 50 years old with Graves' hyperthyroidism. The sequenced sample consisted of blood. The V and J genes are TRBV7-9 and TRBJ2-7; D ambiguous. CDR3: CASSFYNTYEQYF. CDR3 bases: TGTGCCAGCAGCTTCTACAACACCTACGAGCAGTACTTC.